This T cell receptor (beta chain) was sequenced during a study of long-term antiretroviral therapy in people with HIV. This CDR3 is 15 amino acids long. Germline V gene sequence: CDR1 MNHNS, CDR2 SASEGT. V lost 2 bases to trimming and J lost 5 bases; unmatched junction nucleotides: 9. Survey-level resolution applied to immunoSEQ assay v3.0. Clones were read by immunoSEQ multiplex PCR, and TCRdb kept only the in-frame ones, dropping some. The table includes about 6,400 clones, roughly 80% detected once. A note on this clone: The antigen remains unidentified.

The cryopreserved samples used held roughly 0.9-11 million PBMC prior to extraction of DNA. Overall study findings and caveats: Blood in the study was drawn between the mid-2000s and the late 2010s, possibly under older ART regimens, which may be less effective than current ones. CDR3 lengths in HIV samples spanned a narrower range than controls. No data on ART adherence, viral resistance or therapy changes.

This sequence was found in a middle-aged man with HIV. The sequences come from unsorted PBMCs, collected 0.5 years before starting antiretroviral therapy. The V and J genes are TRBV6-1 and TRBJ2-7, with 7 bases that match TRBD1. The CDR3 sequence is CASSEWGQGQHEQYF. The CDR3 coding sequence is TGTGCCAGCAGTGAATGGGGCCAGGGACAGCACGAGCAGTACTTC.